This is a list of T cell receptor beta chains from one sample in a study of cytomegalovirus exposure and HLA in healthy donors. The method was immunoSEQ multiplex PCR; TCRdb's version includes in-frame clones alone and lacks a portion of them. The repertoire holds approximately 220,000 clones, with around 76% as singletons. The specimen was PBMCs. The source of these receptors is a man in his forties in good health and CMV-seropositive. CDR3s include the opening cysteine and the closing phenylalanine or tryptophan.

j_call v_call cdr3_aa
TRBJ2-1 TRBV7-9 CASSRGNEQFF
TRBJ2-5 TRBV5-5 CASSLPGEETQYF
TRBJ1-5 TRBV6-6 CAVGGSYSNQPQHF
TRBJ2-1 TRBV7-9 CASSLALAGVNEQFF
TRBJ2-1 TRBV28 CASGRSYNEQFF
TRBJ2-1 TRBV29-1 CSVEGLAGRNEQFF
TRBJ2-1 TRBV19 CASSLRQTYNEQFF
TRBJ2-1 TRBV2 CASNSGRGNEQFF
TRBJ1-1 TRBV23-1 CASTLQGANTEAFF
TRBJ1-3 TRBV5-8 CASSLPSRNTIYF
TRBJ1-2 TRBV6-1 CASSGTGVDYGYTF
TRBJ1-1 TRBV2 CASSEDRGSEASF
TRBJ2-1 TRBV7-3 CASSPGGPSSYNEQFF
TRBJ1-6 TRBV13 CASTSGTGVNSPLHF
TRBJ1-1 TRBV7-9 CASSWTPDRRSGTEAFF
TRBJ1-2 TRBV2 CASSEVEGSSGYTF
TRBJ2-2 TRBV4-1 CAVDRVTGELFF
TRBJ2-7 TRBV5-4 CASSSWGGSYEQYF